Detailed here is one T cell receptor beta chain. Its antigen specificity is not known. Qualities for individual bases were not recorded, and no much larger clone is one base off. Sorted unstimulated T cells and proliferating T cells recovered from mixed lymphocyte reactions underwent TCRbeta CDR3 sequencing. Fresh whole blood from about ten HLA-typed healthy donors served as the source for isolating PBMCs. Receptors were amplified or captured by the immunoSEQ multiplex PCR assay. Approximately 93,000 TCR templates per sample were assayed by the deep sequencing platform. Genomic DNA extracted from sorted T cells was used for TCRbeta CDR3 sequencing. Per the original workflow: The R programming language was used for the clonal analysis of the TCRbeta CDR3 data. Unstimulated samples were compared with post-reaction CFSE-low samples to define alloreactive CD4+ and CD8+ clones. Alloreactive CD4+ clones were assigned to regulatory or non-regulatory origin by matching sequences to sorted unstimulated Treg and non-Treg repertoires. TCRdb carries this immuneACCESS record with in-frame sequences only. Its versions omit some clonotypes, under half of them owing to an unresolved V gene in the studies checked, with the rest unexplained. V and J calls and clone size come straight from that table; D and trimming were deduced from the DNA. Here the sample has 65,000 to 90,000 clones; 85% to 95% occur a single time. The leading ten clones occupy about 5% of the sample.

These data originate in a study of siplizumab effects on memory and regulatory T cells (dated by TCRdb to between 2019 and 2020). Background for the entire study: The study examined how the anti-CD2 antibody siplizumab affects alloreactive T-cell subsets in allogeneic mixed lymphocyte reactions built from human PBMCs.

Overall study results and their limits: A naive or memory phenotype could not be assigned to roughly 75-96% of proliferating CD4+ or CD8+ clones. Whether proliferating Tregs from siplizumab cultures actually had suppressive function was not functionally confirmed. Compared with memory T cells, unstimulated naive T cells appeared more diverse, and naive cells seemed to make a substantial contribution to the alloresponse. Among mappable alloreactive CD4+ clones, the Treg-derived fraction averaged approximately 69% with siplizumab versus around 25% in control reactions. The cumulative frequency of alloreactive sequences that could be traced back to unstimulated CD4+ memory T cells was significantly reduced by siplizumab. Because sequences below about 10^-5 frequency were poorly captured, only a minor fraction of alloreactive clones could be mapped to unstimulated subsets.

The germline V gene supplies CDR1 SGHRS and CDR2 YFSETQ. From cysteine to phenylalanine, the CDR3 is 13 amino acids long. Only CDR3 DNA remains: 39 bases, in frame from the first base. Cut back by 0 bases and 3 bases, the V and J ends lie 3 bases apart. The receptor was derived from a human donor in good health. The rearranged chain carries TRBV5-1 and TRBJ2-2; too little of a D gene remains to name it. The sequenced sample consisted of CD8+ T cells sorted from blood. The nucleotides read TGCGCCAGCAGCTTGGCCGACACCGGGGAGCTGTTTTTT. Its protein product is CASSLADTGELFF.